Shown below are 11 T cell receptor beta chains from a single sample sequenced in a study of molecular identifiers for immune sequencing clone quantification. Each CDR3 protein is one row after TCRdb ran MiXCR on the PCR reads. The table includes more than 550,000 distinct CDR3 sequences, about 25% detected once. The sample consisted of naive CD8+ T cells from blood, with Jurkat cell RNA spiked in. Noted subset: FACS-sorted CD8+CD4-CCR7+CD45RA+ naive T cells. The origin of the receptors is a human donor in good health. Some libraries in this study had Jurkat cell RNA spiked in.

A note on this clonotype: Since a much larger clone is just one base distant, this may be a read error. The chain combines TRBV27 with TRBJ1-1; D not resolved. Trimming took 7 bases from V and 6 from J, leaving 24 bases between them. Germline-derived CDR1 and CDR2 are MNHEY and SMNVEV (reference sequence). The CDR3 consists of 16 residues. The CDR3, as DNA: TGTGCCAGCACCCCTATTGGGGTTCGCCCCTTGCCTGAAGCTTTCTTT. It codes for CASTPIGVRPLPEAFF.

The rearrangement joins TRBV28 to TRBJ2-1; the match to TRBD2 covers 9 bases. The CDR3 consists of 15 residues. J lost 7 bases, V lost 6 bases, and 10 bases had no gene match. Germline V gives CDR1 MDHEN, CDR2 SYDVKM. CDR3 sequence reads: CASSSGSGRRNEQFF. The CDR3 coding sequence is TGTGCCAGCAGCTCGGGTAGCGGGAGACGTAATGAGCAGTTCTTC.

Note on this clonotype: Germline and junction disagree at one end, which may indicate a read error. CDR3 in amino acids: CASSGGYEQNF. DNA of the CDR3: TGTGCCAGCTCTGGGGGCTACGAGCAGAACTTC. The rearrangement links TRBV28 to TRBJ2-7; D may be TRBD1 (6 bases). Per the germline V gene, CDR1 is MDHEN and CDR2 is SYDVKM. CDR3 length equals 11 residues.

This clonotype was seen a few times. The CDR3 DNA is TGTGCCAGCTCACCACCGCGGCAGGGTATAAATTCACCCCTCCACTTT. Its translation is CASSPPRQGINSPLHF. The chain employs TRBV18 and TRBJ1-6, with a tentative D call TRBD1 (5 bases). The germline CDR1 and CDR2 sequences are KGHSH and LQKENI. The V and J ends lost 0 bases and 7 bases respectively, with 13 bases between them. The CDR3 contains 16 residues.

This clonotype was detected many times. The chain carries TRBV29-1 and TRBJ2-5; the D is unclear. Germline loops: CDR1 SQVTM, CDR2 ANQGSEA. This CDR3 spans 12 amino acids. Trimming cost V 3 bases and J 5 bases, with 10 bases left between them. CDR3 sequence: CSVDLNRETQYF. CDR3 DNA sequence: TGCAGCGTTGACCTTAACCGGGAGACCCAGTACTTC.

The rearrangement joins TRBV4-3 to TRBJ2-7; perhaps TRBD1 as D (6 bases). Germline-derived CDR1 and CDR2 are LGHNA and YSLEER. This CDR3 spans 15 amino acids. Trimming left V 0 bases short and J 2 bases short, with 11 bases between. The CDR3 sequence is CASSQDRTATYEQYF. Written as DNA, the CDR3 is TGCGCCAGCAGCCAAGATCGGACAGCAACCTACGAGCAGTACTTC.

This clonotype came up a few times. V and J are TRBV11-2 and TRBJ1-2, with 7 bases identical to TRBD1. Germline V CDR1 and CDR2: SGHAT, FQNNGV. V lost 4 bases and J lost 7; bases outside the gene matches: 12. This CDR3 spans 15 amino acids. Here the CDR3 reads CASSSGGQPTVGYTF. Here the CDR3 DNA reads TGTGCCAGCAGCTCAGGGGGACAGCCCACTGTTGGCTACACCTTC.

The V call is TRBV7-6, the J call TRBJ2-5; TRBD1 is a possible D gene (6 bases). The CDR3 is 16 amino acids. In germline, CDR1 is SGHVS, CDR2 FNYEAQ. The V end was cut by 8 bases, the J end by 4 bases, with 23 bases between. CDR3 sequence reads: CASRPPDSQQVETQYF. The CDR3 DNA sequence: TGTGCCAGCCGGCCACCGGACAGCCAGCAGGTAGAGACCCAGTACTTC. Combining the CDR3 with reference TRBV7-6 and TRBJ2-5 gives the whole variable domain GAGVSQSPRYKVTKRGQDVALRCDPISGHVSLYWYRQALGQGPEFLTYFNYEAQQDKSGLPNDRFSAERPEGSISTLTIQRTEQRDSAMYRCASRPPDSQQVETQYFGPGTRLLVL.

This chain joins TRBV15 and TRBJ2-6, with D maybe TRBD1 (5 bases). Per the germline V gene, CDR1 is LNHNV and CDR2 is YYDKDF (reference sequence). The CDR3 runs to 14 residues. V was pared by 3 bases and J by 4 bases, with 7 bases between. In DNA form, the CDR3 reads TGTGCCACCAGCAGTAGGACAGGGGCCAACGTCCTGACTTTC. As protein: CATSSRTGANVLTF. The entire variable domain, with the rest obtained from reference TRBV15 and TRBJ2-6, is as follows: DAMVIQNPRYQVTQFGKPVTLSCSQTLNHNVMYWYQQKSSQAPKLLFHYYDKDFNNEADTPDNFQSRRPNTSFCFLDIRSPGLGDTAMYLCATSSRTGANVLTFGAGSRLTVL.

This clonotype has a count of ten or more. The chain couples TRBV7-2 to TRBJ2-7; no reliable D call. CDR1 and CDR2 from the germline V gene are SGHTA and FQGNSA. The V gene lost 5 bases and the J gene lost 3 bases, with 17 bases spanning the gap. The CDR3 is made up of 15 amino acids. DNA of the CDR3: TGTGCCAGCAGCCCGGCGTTTGGGGTAGGCTACGAGCAGTACTTC. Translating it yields CASSPAFGVGYEQYF.

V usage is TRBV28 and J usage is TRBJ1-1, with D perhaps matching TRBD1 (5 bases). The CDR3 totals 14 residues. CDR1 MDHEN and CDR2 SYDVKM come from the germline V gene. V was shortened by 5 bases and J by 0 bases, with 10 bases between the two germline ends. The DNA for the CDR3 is TGTGCCAGCAGTGGGGGGACGATGAACACTGAAGCTTTCTTT. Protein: CASSGGTMNTEAFF.